This TCR beta chain was captured in a study of Ad26.COV2.S vaccination and SARS-CoV-2 variants. Study overall: Ad26.COV2.S was injected intramuscularly once or twice, 56 days apart. General study results and limits: Compared with placebo recipients, vaccine recipients had higher spike-specific TCR breadth.

Measured with immunoSEQ multiplex PCR; TCRdb has only the in-frame clones, and not every one. The sample lists about 480,000 clones, roughly 87% seen once, with roughly 13% in the top ten. Of note for this clone: Antigen: not known.

Noted treatment: some 19 received Ad26.COV2.S at low or high dose, single or two shots; 5 received placebo; per-sample allocation not given. The samples date from day 63 after the first vaccine or placebo injection. V dropped 5 bases and J dropped 6 bases, with 14 bases sitting between them. Per the germline V gene, CDR1 is SGHTA and CDR2 is FQGNSA. The CDR3 totals 13 residues. Sample: peripheral blood, taken in a trial of Ad26.COV2.S vaccine versus placebo. The J gene is TRBJ2-7, the V gene TRBV7-2; D tentatively reads TRBD1 or TRBD2 (5 bases each). The receptor was isolated from a person aged 18-60 years who received the Ad26.COV2.S COVID-19 vaccine or a placebo. CDR3 nucleotides: TGTGCCAGCAGCCCACGCCAGAGGGGCGAGCAGTACTTC. Translation: CASSPRQRGEQYF. The complete variable domain, with remaining parts taken from reference TRBV7-2 and TRBJ2-7, reads GAGVSQSPSNKVTEKGKDVELRCDPISGHTALYWYRQSLGQGLEFLIYFQGNSAPDKSGLPSDRFSAERTGGSVSTLTIQRTQQEDSAVYLCASSPRQRGEQYFGPGTRLTVT.